This TCR beta chain was retrieved from a study of shared clonotypes between healthy human individuals. Whole-study context: For every donor, three CD4 naive, three CD4 memory, two CD8 naive and one CD8 memory plates were used. Study observations and caveats: Donors were few, which limited the genetic and exposure-history diversity represented.

The assay was immunoSEQ multiplex PCR, and TCRdb's table has in-frame clones only and misses some. The repertoire consists of about 1.5 million clones, with around 98% occurring once and the leading ten covering approximately 0.45%. This clone showed up just once. Its target is not known. Other DNA sequences from this sample encode an identical CDR3 as well. Sequenced sample: naive CD4+ T cells sorted from blood. Described subset: CD45RA+ positively selected. This TCR was sampled from a man aged 25 to 45 in good health.

CDR3 residues: CATSRGRGFSSYNEQFF. CDR3 sequence (DNA): TGTGCCACCAGCAGAGGGAGGGGATTTAGCTCCTACAATGAGCAGTTCTTC. The rearrangement joins TRBV15 to TRBJ2-1; a possible D gene is TRBD2 (6 bases). Germline lookup yields CDR1 LNHNV and CDR2 YYDKDF (reference sequence). The V and J ends lost 1 base and 0 bases respectively, with 13 bases between them. CDR3 length: 17 amino acids.